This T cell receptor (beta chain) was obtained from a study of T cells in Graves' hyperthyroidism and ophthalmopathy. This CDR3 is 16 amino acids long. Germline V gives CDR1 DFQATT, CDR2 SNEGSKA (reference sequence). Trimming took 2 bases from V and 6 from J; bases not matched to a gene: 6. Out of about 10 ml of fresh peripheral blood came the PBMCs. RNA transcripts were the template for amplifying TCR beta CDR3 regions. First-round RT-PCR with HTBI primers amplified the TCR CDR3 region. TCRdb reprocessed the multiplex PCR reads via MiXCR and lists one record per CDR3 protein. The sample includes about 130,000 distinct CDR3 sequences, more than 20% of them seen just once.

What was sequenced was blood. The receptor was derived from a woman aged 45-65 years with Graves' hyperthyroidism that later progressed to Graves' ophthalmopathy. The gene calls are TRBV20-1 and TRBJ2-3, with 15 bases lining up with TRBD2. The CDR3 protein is CSARKGLAGGSDTQYF. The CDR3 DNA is TGCAGTGCTAGAAAAGGACTAGCGGGAGGGTCGGATACGCAGTATTTT.